This entry is about one TCR beta chain. This specimen belongs to a study of resident and recirculating memory T cells in vitiligo. This CDR3 has 14 amino acids. With 0 bases clipped from V and 7 bases from J, the junction kept 6 bases outside the gene matches. Germline-derived CDR1 and CDR2 are SGHRS and YFSETQ. Clones were read by immunoSEQ multiplex PCR, and TCRdb kept only the in-frame ones, dropping some. Altogether around 43,000 clones are present, 92% being singletons, with the ten largest covering more than 3.5%. The chain links TRBV5-1 to TRBJ2-7, with 8 bases matching TRBD1. The sequenced sample was blood. The source of this sequence is a male donor with vitiligo. This CDR3 reads CASSLVQGAREQYF. The DNA for the CDR3 is TGCGCCAGCAGCTTGGTTCAGGGGGCTAGGGAGCAGTACTTC.